Below, 27 T cell receptor beta chains from the same sample are listed, as sequenced in a study of T cell clones after liver transplantation. Method: immunoSEQ multiplex PCR; TCRdb's copy keeps in-frame clones and lacks some. This table holds about 99,000 clones, about 86% found once. Source: CD4+ T cells from blood, taken approximately 43 months after liver transplant. The receptors here all came from a human patient who received a liver transplant. These T cells may partly come from the graft donor.

The CDR3 DNA sequence: TGTGCCACCAGCAGAGGGACGGACCATTCAAGCCACAGCTACACCTTC. Translating it yields CATSRGTDHSSHSYTF. The rearrangement uses TRBV15 and TRBJ1-2; no reliable D call. V lost 1 base and J 9 bases, leaving 21 bases between the germline ends. Per germline, CDR1 LNHNV and CDR2 YYDKDF (reference sequence). The CDR3 has 16 residues. The entire variable domain, with the rest obtained from reference TRBV15 and TRBJ1-2, is as follows: DAMVIQNPRYQVTQFGKPVTLSCSQTLNHNVMYWYQQKSSQAPKLLFHYYDKDFNNEADTPDNFQSRRPNTSFCFLDIRSPGLGDTAMYLCATSRGTDHSSHSYTFGSGTRLTVV.

The genes are TRBV10-3 and TRBJ1-2; 7 positions match TRBD1. V trimming: 6 bases; J trimming: 3 bases; junction bases outside the gene matches: 13. From germline, CDR1 is ENHRY and CDR2 SYGVKD. CDR3 size: 16 residues. As DNA, the CDR3 is TGTGCCATCAGGCGACAGGGCTGGGAGGGTGACTATGGCTACACCTTC. It translates to CAIRRQGWEGDYGYTF.

The chain is built from TRBV27 and TRBJ2-7, with D possibly TRBD1 on 6 matching bases. CDR3 length: 14 amino acids. Trimming took off 7 bases at V and 2 bases at J, with 15 bases between the two ends. The germline gives CDR1 MNHEY, CDR2 SMNVEV (reference sequence). DNA for the CDR3: TGTGCCAGCAAAAAAGGGGGACCGCCCTACGAGCAGTACTTC. This gives the protein CASKKGGPPYEQYF.

This clone turned up a few times. The chain joins TRBV7-9 to TRBJ1-2; D might be TRBD1 (5 bases). Trimming left V 5 bases short and J 4 bases short, with 14 bases between. The CDR3 consists of 14 residues. Germline CDR1 SEHNR, CDR2 FQNEAQ (reference sequence). The chain's CDR3 is CASSPGRPPYGYTF. As DNA, the CDR3 is TGTGCCAGCAGCCCGGGACGGCCGCCCTATGGCTACACCTTC.

CDR3 sequence (DNA): TGCAGCGTGCTGGGACCTGGAAACACCATATATTTT. Translated, it gives CSVLGPGNTIYF. The chain couples TRBV29-1 to TRBJ1-3; D is possibly TRBD1 (5 bases). The ends were cut back, 6 bases at V and 2 bases at J, with 8 bases in the middle. CDR1 SQVTM and CDR2 ANQGSEA come from the germline V gene. The CDR3 loop spans 12 amino acids.

This clone showed up just a few times. The chain couples TRBV6-1 to TRBJ1-1; D gene unclear. This CDR3 contains 13 residues. Germline-derived CDR1 and CDR2 are MNHNS and SASEGT. Trimming pared 4 bases from V and 1 base from J, leaving 7 bases between. The CDR3 sequence: CASSAAANTEAFF. In nucleotides, the CDR3 is TGTGCCAGCAGTGCGGCGGCGAACACTGAAGCTTTCTTT.

The chain is built from TRBV18 and TRBJ2-3; D is unclear. V lost 2 bases and J 4 bases, leaving 10 bases between the germline ends. Germline V gives CDR1 KGHSH, CDR2 LQKENI. The CDR3 extends over 14 amino acids. The CDR3 DNA is TGTGCCAGCTCACCAGGGGTGAGTGCAGATACGCAGTATTTT. Translation: CASSPGVSADTQYF.

This rearrangement joins TRBV2 to TRBJ2-6; D is unresolved. V gave up 7 bases and J gave up 2 bases, with 12 bases separating them. Germline V lookup: CDR1 SNHLY, CDR2 FYNNEI. This CDR3 contains 15 residues. CDR3 sequence: CASKMEKTGANVLTF. DNA for the CDR3: TGTGCCAGCAAAATGGAGAAAACTGGGGCCAACGTCCTGACTTTC.

CDR3 loop: CASSSQQGARETQYF. The CDR3 DNA follows: TGTGCCAGCAGCTCCCAACAGGGGGCCCGGGAGACCCAGTACTTC. The V gene is TRBV5-4, the J gene TRBJ2-5; 9 bases fit TRBD1. Per the germline V gene, CDR1 is SGHNT and CDR2 is YYREEE (reference sequence). With V trimmed by 3 bases and J by 5 bases, 8 bases remained unmatched. The CDR3 extends over 15 amino acids. Supplemented by reference TRBV5-4 and TRBJ2-5, the full variable domain reads ETGVTQSPTHLIKTRGQQVTLRCSSQSGHNTVSWYQQALGQGPQFIFQYYREEENGRGNFPPRFSGLQFPNYSSELNVNALELDDSALYLCASSSQQGARETQYFGPGTRLLVL.

The rearrangement links TRBV7-9 to TRBJ2-7; D is possibly TRBD1 (6 bases). The CDR3 length is 14 residues. Trimming pared 2 bases from V and 2 bases from J, leaving 10 bases between. Germline-derived CDR1 and CDR2 are SEHNR and FQNEAQ (reference sequence). In nucleotides, the CDR3 is TGTGCCAGCAGCTTAAGTGGGACACCCTACGAGCAGTACTTC. Protein sequence: CASSLSGTPYEQYF. Looking up the rest from reference TRBV7-9 and TRBJ2-7 gives the full variable domain: DTGVSQNPRHKITKRGQNVTFRCDPISEHNRLYWYRQTLGQGPEFLTYFQNEAQLEKSRLLSDRFSAERPKGSFSTLEIQRTEQGDSAMYLCASSLSGTPYEQYFGPGTRLTVT.

This chain links TRBV5-4 with TRBJ2-1, with TRBD2 identical over 13 bases. Germline trimming cut 4 bases from V and 9 bases from J; bases unmatched to any gene: 7. Germline V lookup: CDR1 SGHNT, CDR2 YYREEE (reference sequence). This CDR3 has 15 amino acids. CDR3 DNA sequence: TGTGCCAGCAGCCCCCGGACTAGCGGGAGAAGTGAGCAGTTCTTC. Translating gives CASSPRTSGRSEQFF.

The chain joins TRBV12-5 to TRBJ2-3; tentative D call: TRBD2 (6 bases). Trimming stripped 2 bases from V and 2 bases from J, with 8 bases between. CDR1 LGHNT and CDR2 FRNRAP come from the germline V gene. The CDR3 has 14 residues. The CDR3 is CASGLTGLTDTQYF. Here the CDR3 DNA reads TGTGCTAGTGGTTTGACGGGACTCACAGATACGCAGTATTTT.

The chain combines TRBV5-1 with TRBJ1-1; D is uncertain. The V gene's germline CDR1 is SGHRS and CDR2 YFSETQ. CDR3 length: 14 residues. V lost 2 bases, J lost 4 bases, and 12 bases lay in between. The chain's CDR3 is CASSFRLGGTEAFF. CDR3 nucleotides: TGCGCCAGCAGCTTTCGTCTCGGCGGCACTGAAGCTTTCTTT.

The rearrangement links TRBV5-6 to TRBJ2-5, with 7 bases aligning to TRBD1. CDR3 length: 14 residues. Per the germline V gene, CDR1 is SGHDT and CDR2 is YYEEEE. The J segment lost 6 bases and the V segment lost 3 bases, leaving 8 bases of the junction unmatched. Written as DNA, the CDR3 is TGTGCCAGCAGCTCAAGAGGGGGCGCTCAGACCCAGTACTTC. The encoded protein is CASSSRGGAQTQYF.

This clone was detected only once. The J gene is TRBJ2-5, the V gene TRBV25-1, with D perhaps TRBD1 or TRBD2 (5 bases each). Germline values: CDR1 MGHDK, CDR2 SYGVNS. V was cut by 4 bases and J by 5 bases, with 17 bases left in between. The CDR3 runs to 15 residues. Here the CDR3 reads CASSATGRIRETQYF. DNA of the CDR3: TGTGCCAGCAGTGCTACGGGACGGATCCGGGAGACCCAGTACTTC.

This clone was found once. V usage is TRBV4-3 and J usage is TRBJ1-5, with D tentatively TRBD1 (6 bases). In germline, CDR1 is LGHNA, CDR2 YSLEER. V shed 1 base and J shed 1 base, with 8 bases lying between them. CDR3 size: 15 residues. The CDR3 coding sequence is TGCGCCAGCAGCCAAGTAACAGGGAGCAATCAGCCCCAGCATTTT. Encoded protein: CASSQVTGSNQPQHF.

This clone appeared once. The chain combines TRBV10-3 with TRBJ2-1; 14 bases agree with TRBD2. Germline V gene sequence: CDR1 ENHRY, CDR2 SYGVKD. The length of the CDR3 is 16 residues. Trimming removed 6 bases from V and 8 bases from J; junction bases left unmatched: 9. The CDR3 DNA is TGTGCCATCAGGCCCTCGGGACTAGCGGGAGCAGATGAGCAGTTCTTC. It specifies CAIRPSGLAGADEQFF.

The rearrangement links TRBV7-2 to TRBJ2-5; a weak D match, TRBD1 (6 bases). CDR3 length: 14 residues. Germline values: CDR1 SGHTA, CDR2 FQGNSA. The ends were cut back, 1 base at V and 3 bases at J, with 9 bases in the middle. The CDR3 DNA is TGTGCCAGCAGCTTAGGGGCAGGGGAAGAGACCCAGTACTTC. Translating it yields CASSLGAGEETQYF.

The CDR3 is CASSFSPTLASGVSDTQYF. The CDR3 coding sequence is TGTGCCAGCAGTTTTTCCCCGACCTTAGCTAGCGGGGTTTCAGATACGCAGTATTTT. The gene calls are TRBV27 and TRBJ2-3, with 9 bases fitting TRBD2. The CDR3 is made up of 19 amino acids. Germline CDR1 MNHEY, CDR2 SMNVEV (reference sequence). The junction had 17 bases not matched to a gene; V was cut back by 3 bases and J by 4 bases.

V gene TRBV9 combines with J gene TRBJ2-1, with TRBD2 matching 9 bases. CDR3 length equals 12 residues. V lost 4 bases and J lost 9; bases outside the gene matches: 2. Germline V lookup: CDR1 SGDLS, CDR2 YYNGEE. The CDR3 bases are TGTGCCAGCAGCAAGCGGGAGGTTGAGCAGTTCTTC. This sequence encodes CASSKREVEQFF. Variable domain in full (rest from reference TRBV9 and TRBJ2-1): DSGVTQTPKHLITATGQRVTLRCSPRSGDLSVYWYQQSLDQGLQFLIQYYNGEERAKGNILERFSAQQFPDLHSELNLSSLELGDSALYFCASSKREVEQFFGPGTRLTVL.

As DNA, the CDR3 is TGTGCCAGCAGCTTACAGGGGAACTCCTACAATGAGCAGTTCTTC. This sequence encodes CASSLQGNSYNEQFF. The chain couples TRBV7-2 to TRBJ2-1, with D possibly being TRBD1 (6 bases). V lost 2 bases and J lost 0, with 8 bases in between. The CDR3 sequence is 15 residues long. CDR1 SGHTA and CDR2 FQGNSA come from the germline V gene.

The chain uses TRBV7-2 and TRBJ2-1, with 7 bases that match TRBD1. Germline CDR1 SGHTA, CDR2 FQGNSA. The V and J ends lost 7 bases and 3 bases, in that order; junction bases with no gene match: 3. This CDR3 is 13 amino acids long. The CDR3 here is CASKGQNYNEQFF. Here the CDR3 DNA reads TGTGCCAGCAAGGGACAGAACTACAATGAGCAGTTCTTC.

The V and J genes are TRBV7-9 and TRBJ1-3; D unclear. V was trimmed by 1 base and J by 0 bases, leaving 10 bases between them. From germline, CDR1 is SEHNR and CDR2 FQNEAQ (reference sequence). This CDR3 comprises 16 residues. CDR3 sequence reads: CASSLGQPNSGNTIYF. The CDR3 DNA reads TGTGCCAGCAGCTTAGGGCAGCCGAACTCTGGAAACACCATATATTTT.

The CDR3 sequence is CAISDRGQIVGYNSPLHF. As DNA, the CDR3 is TGTGCCATCAGTGACCGCGGGCAAATTGTCGGCTATAATTCACCCCTCCACTTT. V is TRBV10-3 and J is TRBJ1-6; D gene unclear. V lost 3 bases, J lost 3 bases, and 18 bases lay in between. There are 18 residues in the CDR3. From germline, CDR1 is ENHRY and CDR2 SYGVKD.

This chain joins TRBV7-3 and TRBJ2-1, with 8 nucleotides matching TRBD1. The germline CDR1 and CDR2 sequences are SGHTA and FQGTGA. V lost 6 bases and J lost 5; bases outside the gene matches: 3. The CDR3 covers 13 residues. CDR3 in amino acids: CASRGQGDNEQFF. The CDR3 nucleotides are TGTGCCAGCAGAGGACAGGGCGACAATGAGCAGTTCTTC. The full variable domain, completed using reference TRBV7-3 and TRBJ2-1, is GAGVSQTPSNKVTEKGKYVELRCDPISGHTALYWYRQSLGQGPEFLIYFQGTGAADDSGLPNDRFFAVRPEGSVSTLKIQRTERGDSAVYLCASRGQGDNEQFFGPGTRLTVL.

This chain joins TRBV2 and TRBJ2-5, with 11 bases identical to TRBD2. V was clipped by 6 bases and J by 1 base; unmatched bases: 7. The CDR3 totals 16 residues. CDR1 and CDR2 (germline): SNHLY, FYNNEI. The CDR3 here is CASRNLAGGPQETQYF. The CDR3 region has the DNA TGTGCCAGCAGAAACTTAGCGGGGGGGCCCCAAGAGACCCAGTACTTC.

The gene calls are TRBV5-5 and TRBJ2-5, with 9 bases aligning to TRBD2. The length of the CDR3 is 14 residues. In germline, CDR1 is SGHKS, CDR2 YYEKEE (reference sequence). J lost 1 base, V lost 4 bases, and 2 bases had no gene match. CDR3 amino acids: CASSTGLAQETQYF. CDR3 nucleotides: TGTGCCAGCAGCACGGGACTAGCCCAAGAGACCCAGTACTTC.